These T cell receptor beta chains were read from a single sample in a study of T cell changes during pregnancy in multiple sclerosis. Sequencing was performed with immunoSEQ multiplex PCR; in TCRdb, only in-frame clones are kept and a portion is missing. The sample has nearly 110,000 clones; roughly nine tenths are singletons. The sample was peripheral blood, taken before pregnancy. The source of these receptors is a female donor with multiple sclerosis, enrolled in a pregnancy study. Each CDR3 is given with its conserved first and last residue. A D gene is named only where the DNA matches it firmly. Rows may omit the clone size; those that give it use once, few, many or a size class.

DNA,CDR3,size,D,J,V
TGTGCCAGCAGCATTTCCGGGACAGGGGCGCGCGAGCAGTACTTC,CASSISGTGAREQYF,-,TRBD1,TRBJ2-7,TRBV7-2
TGTGCCAGCAGTGAACCGGACAGGGGGCGGTACGAGCAGTACTTC,CASSEPDRGRYEQYF,-,TRBD1,TRBJ2-7,TRBV25-1
TGTGCCAGCAGCTTCAGCGGGAGGGCGGGGGAGACCCAGTACTTC,CASSFSGRAGETQYF,-,TRBD2,TRBJ2-5,TRBV11-3
TGTGCCTGGGATAGACAGGGTGGTAATGAAAAACTGTTTTTT,CAWDRQGGNEKLFF,-,TRBD1,TRBJ1-4,TRBV30
TGCGCCAGCAGGGCAGGGGGCGATCGATGGGAAAAACTGTTTTTT,CASRAGGDRWEKLFF,-,TRBD1,TRBJ1-4,TRBV5-1
TGTGCCAGCAGCTTAAGAATTAGCGGGTCCACAGATACGCAGTATTTT,CASSLRISGSTDTQYF,-,TRBD2,TRBJ2-3,TRBV7-6
TGTGCCAGCCATCGGGGGGATTTGAACACTGAAGCTTTCTTT,CASHRGDLNTEAFF,-,-,TRBJ1-1,TRBV6-5
TGTGCCAGCAAATTCACTAGCGGGAGAAAAACCGGGGAGCTGTTTTTT,CASKFTSGRKTGELFF,-,TRBD2,TRBJ2-2,TRBV2
TGTGCCAGCAGCCCCCGGAGTAGCGGGGGGGCTTCAGATACGCAGTATTTT,CASSPRSSGGASDTQYF,-,TRBD2,TRBJ2-3,TRBV7-3
TGTGCCAGCAGCGATCTGGAGGTTGGCTACACCTTC,CASSDLEVGYTF,-,-,TRBJ1-2,TRBV9
TGTGCCAGCTCACTTACAGGTAGCAATCAGCCCCAGCATTTT,CASSLTGSNQPQHF,-,-,TRBJ1-5,TRBV18
TGTGCCAGCAGCTTGGCCTCCCTAGACACAGATACGCAGTATTTT,CASSLASLDTDTQYF,-,-,TRBJ2-3,TRBV5-4
TGTGCCAGCAGTTACTCGAGGAACGGCAATCAGCCCCAGCATTTT,CASSYSRNGNQPQHF,few,-,TRBJ1-5,TRBV6-5
TGTGCCAGCAGCGTCCCAGGGACTAGCGGCCAAGAGACCCAGTACTTC,CASSVPGTSGQETQYF,-,TRBD2,TRBJ2-5,TRBV5-4
TGTGCCTGGAGTGTACGACAGAGGTTTTACTACAATGAGCAGTTCTTC,CAWSVRQRFYYNEQFF,-,-,TRBJ2-1,TRBV30
TGTGCCAGCAGTTTAGGACTCGAAGAGACCCAGTACTTC,CASSLGLEETQYF,-,-,TRBJ2-5,TRBV28
TGTGCCAGCAGCTCCCGGACAGGGGAGAATTCACCCCTCCACTTT,CASSSRTGENSPLHF,few,TRBD1,TRBJ1-6,TRBV9
TGTGCCAGCAAGCGGGAGCGCTCCTACGAGCAGTACTTC,CASKRERSYEQYF,-,TRBD2,TRBJ2-7,TRBV28
TGCGCCAGCAGCTTGGAATCTACAGGGGGAAAGTATGGCTACACCTTC,CASSLESTGGKYGYTF,-,TRBD1,TRBJ1-2,TRBV5-1
TGTGCCACCAGCAGAGGCCGACGAGCGGGGGGTCTCTACAATGAGCAGTTCTTC,CATSRGRRAGGLYNEQFF,-,TRBD2,TRBJ2-1,TRBV15
TGTGCCAGCAGTGCCTCCCGAGGAGGGCCCTACAATGAGCAGTTCTTC,CASSASRGGPYNEQFF,-,-,TRBJ2-1,TRBV6-1
TGCGCCAGCAGCTATAGCCGTGAGCAGTTCTTC,CASSYSREQFF,-,-,TRBJ2-1,TRBV5-1
TGTGCCAGCAGACCGACTAGCGGGGCCTACCACGGTGAGCAGTTCTTC,CASRPTSGAYHGEQFF,-,TRBD2,TRBJ2-1,TRBV7-6
TGCGCCAGCAGCAAACGGGGGAAGGATGAAAAACTGTTTTTT,CASSKRGKDEKLFF,-,-,TRBJ1-4,TRBV6-5
TGTGCCAGCAGCACGCGGTACACAGATACGCAGTATTTT,CASSTRYTDTQYF,-,-,TRBJ2-3,TRBV13
TGTGCCAGCAGCTTAGTGTCGGGGAGTTTAGCGGGGGGGCTCGGTGAGCAGTTCTTC,CASSLVSGSLAGGLGEQFF,-,TRBD2,TRBJ2-1,TRBV7-8
TGTGCCATCAGATCCGGGAGTGGAGGGGAGCAGTACTTC,CAIRSGSGGEQYF,-,-,TRBJ2-7,TRBV6-5
TGCGCCAGCAGCCAAGTCAAAGGACTAGGATCCGGGGAGCTGTTTTTT,CASSQVKGLGSGELFF,-,TRBD2,TRBJ2-2,TRBV4-1
TGTGCCAGCAGTTTGGAGGGTTACAATGAGCAGTTCTTC,CASSLEGYNEQFF,-,-,TRBJ2-1,TRBV6-6
TGTGCCAGCACCAAACCTCGGGAAACGACTGAAGCTTTCTTT,CASTKPRETTEAFF,-,-,TRBJ1-1,TRBV6-6
TGTGCCAGCAGCTTGGCCGCGGAGGTTTATTCACCCCTCCACTTT,CASSLAAEVYSPLHF,-,-,TRBJ1-6,TRBV5-5
TGTGCCATCAGTGATGGACTAGCGGCGATCCAAGAGACCCAGTACTTC,CAISDGLAAIQETQYF,-,TRBD2,TRBJ2-5,TRBV10-3
TGTGCCAGCAGCCGACAGGGTCCCGGGGAGCTGTTTTTT,CASSRQGPGELFF,-,TRBD1,TRBJ2-2,TRBV7-2
TGTGCCAGCAGCTTAGGTTGGGGCAGGGGATTGGATACGCAGTATTTT,CASSLGWGRGLDTQYF,-,-,TRBJ2-3,TRBV7-2
TGTGCCAGCTCACCAATGAGTTTAATAGATACGCAGTATTTT,CASSPMSLIDTQYF,-,-,TRBJ2-3,TRBV18
TGTGCCAGTAGTACCGGGTCTGGGGCCAACGTCCTGACTTTC,CASSTGSGANVLTF,-,-,TRBJ2-6,TRBV19
TGTGCCAGCAGCTCGGGACTAGCGGGATTTTCCTACGAGCAGTACTTC,CASSSGLAGFSYEQYF,-,TRBD2,TRBJ2-7,TRBV7-2
TGCGCCAGCAGCTTGGGGACAGCTAACTATGGCTACACCTTC,CASSLGTANYGYTF,-,-,TRBJ1-2,TRBV5-1
TGTGCCAGCAGCTTAGCCCAGGGGACAGTAGATCAGCCCCAGCATTTT,CASSLAQGTVDQPQHF,-,TRBD1,TRBJ1-5,TRBV7-8
TGTGCCAGCAGCTTGTCTGGCGGACTCAATCAGCCCCAGCATTTT,CASSLSGGLNQPQHF,-,-,TRBJ1-5,TRBV5-5
TGCAGCGTTGATGCAGCGGGGTGGAACAATGAGCAGTTCTTC,CSVDAAGWNNEQFF,-,TRBD2,TRBJ2-1,TRBV29-1
TGTGCGACCCAATCATACAGGGACAGTGAAGCTTTCTTT,CATQSYRDSEAFF,-,TRBD1,TRBJ1-1,TRBV28
TGCGCCAGCAGCCTAACAGTAAACAATGAGCAGTTCTTC,CASSLTVNNEQFF,-,-,TRBJ2-1,TRBV4-3